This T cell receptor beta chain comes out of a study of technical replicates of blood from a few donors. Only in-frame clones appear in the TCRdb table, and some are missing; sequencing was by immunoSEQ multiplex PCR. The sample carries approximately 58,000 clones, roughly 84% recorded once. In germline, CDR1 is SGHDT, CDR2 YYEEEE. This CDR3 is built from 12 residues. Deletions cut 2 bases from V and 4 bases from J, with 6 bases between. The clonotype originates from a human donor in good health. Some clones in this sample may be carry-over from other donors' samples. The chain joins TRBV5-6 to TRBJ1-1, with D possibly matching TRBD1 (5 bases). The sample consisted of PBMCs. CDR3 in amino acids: CASSFGGTEAFF. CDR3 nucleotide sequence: TGTGCCAGCAGCTTCGGGGGCACTGAAGCTTTCTTT.